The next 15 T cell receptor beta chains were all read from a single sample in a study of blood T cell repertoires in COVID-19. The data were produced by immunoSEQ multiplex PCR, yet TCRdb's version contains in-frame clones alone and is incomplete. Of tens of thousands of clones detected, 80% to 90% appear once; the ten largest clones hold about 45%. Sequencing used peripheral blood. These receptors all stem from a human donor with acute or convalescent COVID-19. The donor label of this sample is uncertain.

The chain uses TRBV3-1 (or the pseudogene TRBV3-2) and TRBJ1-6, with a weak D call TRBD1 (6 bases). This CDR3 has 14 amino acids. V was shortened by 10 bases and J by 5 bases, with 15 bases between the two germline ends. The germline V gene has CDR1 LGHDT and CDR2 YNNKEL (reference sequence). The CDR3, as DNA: TGTGCCACCCGGGGAGGGGGAGATAATTCACCCCTCCACTTT. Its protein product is CATRGGGDNSPLHF.

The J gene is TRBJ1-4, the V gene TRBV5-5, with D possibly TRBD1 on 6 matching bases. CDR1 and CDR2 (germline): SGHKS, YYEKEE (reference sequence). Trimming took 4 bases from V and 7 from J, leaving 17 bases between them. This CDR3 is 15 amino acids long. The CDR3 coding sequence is TGTGCCAGCAGCCAAGACACCACCAGGGGTGAAAAACTGTTTTTT. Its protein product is CASSQDTTRGEKLFF. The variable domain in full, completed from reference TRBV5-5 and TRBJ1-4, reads DAGVTQSPTHLIKTRGQQVTLRCSPISGHKSVSWYQQVLGQGPQFIFQYYEKEERGRGNFPDRFSARQFPNYSSELNVNALLLGDSALYLCASSQDTTRGEKLFFGSGTQLSVL.

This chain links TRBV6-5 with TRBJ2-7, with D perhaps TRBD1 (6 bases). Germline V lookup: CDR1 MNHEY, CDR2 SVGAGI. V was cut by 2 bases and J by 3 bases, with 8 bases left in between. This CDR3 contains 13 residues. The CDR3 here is CASSYGRGYEQYF. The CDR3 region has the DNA TGTGCCAGCAGTTACGGCAGGGGCTACGAGCAGTACTTC.

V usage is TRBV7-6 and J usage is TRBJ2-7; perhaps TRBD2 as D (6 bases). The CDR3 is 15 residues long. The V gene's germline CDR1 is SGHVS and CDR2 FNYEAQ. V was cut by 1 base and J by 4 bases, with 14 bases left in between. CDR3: CASSLVVGTDYEQYF. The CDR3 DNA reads TGTGCCAGCAGCTTAGTAGTCGGGACTGATTACGAGCAGTACTTC.

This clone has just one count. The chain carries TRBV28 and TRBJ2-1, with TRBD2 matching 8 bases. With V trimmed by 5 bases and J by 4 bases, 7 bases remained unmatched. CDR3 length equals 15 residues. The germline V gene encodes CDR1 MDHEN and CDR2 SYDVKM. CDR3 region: CASSRTGGPYNEQFF. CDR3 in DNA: TGTGCCAGCAGTAGAACGGGGGGGCCGTACAATGAGCAGTTCTTC.

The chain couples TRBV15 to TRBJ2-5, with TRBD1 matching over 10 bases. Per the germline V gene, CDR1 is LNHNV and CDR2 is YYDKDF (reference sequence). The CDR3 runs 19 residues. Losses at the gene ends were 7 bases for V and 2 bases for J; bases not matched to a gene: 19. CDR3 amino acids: CATTIARSRPGQGQETQYF. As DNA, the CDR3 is TGTGCCACCACCATAGCCAGATCACGGCCGGGACAGGGGCAAGAGACCCAGTACTTC. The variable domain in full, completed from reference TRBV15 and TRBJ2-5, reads DAMVIQNPRYQVTQFGKPVTLSCSQTLNHNVMYWYQQKSSQAPKLLFHYYDKDFNNEADTPDNFQSRRPNTSFCFLDIRSPGLGDTAMYLCATTIARSRPGQGQETQYFGPGTRLLVL.

For the CDR3, the DNA is TGTGCCAGTAGTATTTGGAGCGGGACCGCCTACGAGCAGTACTTC. Protein: CASSIWSGTAYEQYF. The J gene is TRBJ2-7, the V gene TRBV19, with 7 nucleotides matching TRBD2. The germline V gene has CDR1 LNHDA and CDR2 SQIVND (reference sequence). The CDR3 sequence is 15 residues long. The trim removed 3 bases at V and 2 bases at J, leaving 7 bases unmatched.

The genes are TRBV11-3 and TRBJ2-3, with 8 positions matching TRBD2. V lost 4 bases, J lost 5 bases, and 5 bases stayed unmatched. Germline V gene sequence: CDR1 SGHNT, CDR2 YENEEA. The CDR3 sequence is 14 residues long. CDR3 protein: CASSSGLAKDTQYF. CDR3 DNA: TGTGCCAGCAGCTCAGGACTAGCAAAAGATACGCAGTATTTT.

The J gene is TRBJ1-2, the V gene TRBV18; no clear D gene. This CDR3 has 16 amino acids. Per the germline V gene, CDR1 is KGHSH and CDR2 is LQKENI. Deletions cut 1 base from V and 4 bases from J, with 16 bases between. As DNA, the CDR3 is TGTGCCAGCTCACCACAAACCTCCGGGTTCCGCTATGGCTACACCTTC. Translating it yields CASSPQTSGFRYGYTF.

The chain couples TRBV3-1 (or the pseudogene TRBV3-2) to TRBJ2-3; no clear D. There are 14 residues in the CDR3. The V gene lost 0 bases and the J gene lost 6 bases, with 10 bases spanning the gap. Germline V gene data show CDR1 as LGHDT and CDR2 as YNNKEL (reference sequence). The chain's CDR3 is CASSQDPGRDTQYF. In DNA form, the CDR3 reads TGTGCCAGCAGCCAAGACCCGGGTCGGGATACGCAGTATTTT.

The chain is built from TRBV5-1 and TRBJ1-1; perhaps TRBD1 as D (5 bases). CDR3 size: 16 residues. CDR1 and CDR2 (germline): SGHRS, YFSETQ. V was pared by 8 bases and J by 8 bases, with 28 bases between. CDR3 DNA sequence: TGCGCCAGTAGCACCCAGGGTTTAGAGACCCAATCCGAAGCTTTCTTT. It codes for CASSTQGLETQSEAFF.

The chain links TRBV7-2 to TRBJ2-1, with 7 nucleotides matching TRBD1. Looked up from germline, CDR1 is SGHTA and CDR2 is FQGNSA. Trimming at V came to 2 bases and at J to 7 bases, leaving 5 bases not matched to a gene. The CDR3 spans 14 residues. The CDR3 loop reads CASSLRGPGNEQFF. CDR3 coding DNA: TGTGCCAGCAGCTTAAGGGGGCCGGGGAATGAGCAGTTCTTC.

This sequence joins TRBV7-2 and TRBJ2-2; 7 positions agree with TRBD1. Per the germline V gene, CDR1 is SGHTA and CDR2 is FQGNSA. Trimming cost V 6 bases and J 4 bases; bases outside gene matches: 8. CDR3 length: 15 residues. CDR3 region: CASRPRQGGTGELFF. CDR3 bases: TGTGCCAGCAGGCCTCGACAGGGTGGCACCGGGGAGCTGTTTTTT.

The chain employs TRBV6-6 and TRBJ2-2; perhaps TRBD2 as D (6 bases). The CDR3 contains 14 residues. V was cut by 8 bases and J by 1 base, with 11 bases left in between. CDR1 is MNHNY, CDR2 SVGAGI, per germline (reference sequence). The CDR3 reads CASQAAGNTGELFF. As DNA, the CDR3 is TGTGCCAGCCAAGCAGCGGGGAACACCGGGGAGCTGTTTTTT.

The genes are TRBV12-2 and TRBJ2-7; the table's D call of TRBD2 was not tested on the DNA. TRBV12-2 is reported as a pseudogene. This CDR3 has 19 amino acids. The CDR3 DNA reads TGTGCAAGTCGCTTAGGTGGTAGCGGGACCATTTCCCTCTCCTACGAGCAGTACTTC. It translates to CASRLGGSGTISLSYEQYF.